This passage covers 5 T cell receptor beta chains from one sample sequenced in a study of CD8+ T cells in alopecia areata (dated 2018 in TCRdb). Reading the label with the study, this specimen's time point is: baseline before oral tofacitinib. The library was prepared using the immunoSEQ multiplex PCR assay. For TCR sequencing, RNA was extracted from every sample and reverse transcribed into cDNA to serve as template. The immuneACCESS repertoire file appears here via TCRdb, limited to in-frame rearrangements. These files lack a portion of the clones; in checked studies, under half of the deficit traces to unresolved V genes, and the cause of the others is not known. The sample table shows roughly 250,000 clones, and 65% to 70% are seen once. The top ten hold 1% to 1.5% of the sample. The sample consisted of CD4+ T cells sorted from blood, taken at week 0. Receptors were obtained from a human donor with alopecia areata.

The chain recombines TRBV6-5 with TRBJ2-7, with 9 bases fitting TRBD1. The germline V gene encodes CDR1 MNHEY and CDR2 SVGAGI. V lost 5 bases to trimming and J lost 5 bases; unmatched junction nucleotides: 1. There are 12 residues in the CDR3. The CDR3 spells CASSGDRDEQYF. Here the CDR3 DNA reads TGTGCCAGCAGTGGGGACAGGGACGAGCAGTACTTC.

The CDR3 sequence: CSVGTGERSNQPQHF. CDR3 in DNA: TGCAGCGTTGGGACAGGGGAGAGAAGCAATCAGCCCCAGCATTTT. The gene calls are TRBV29-1 and TRBJ1-5; 9 bases agree with TRBD1. The CDR3 runs to 15 residues. Germline V gives CDR1 SQVTM, CDR2 ANQGSEA. V lost 4 bases and J lost 1; bases outside the gene matches: 5.

This chain's CDR3 is CASSAGLGEQFF. The CDR3, as DNA: TGTGCCAGCAGCGCTGGGCTTGGTGAGCAGTTCTTC. The rearrangement uses TRBV9 and TRBJ2-1, with D hard to call. The CDR3 length is 12 residues. Trimming removed 3 bases from V and 9 bases from J, with 10 bases in between. The V gene's germline CDR1 is SGDLS and CDR2 YYNGEE.

The chain is built from TRBV6-4 and TRBJ2-1; TRBD2 matches 12 bases. Germline loops: CDR1 MRHNA, CDR2 SNTAGT. Trimming took 5 bases from V and 4 from J; bases not matched to a gene: 3. CDR3 size: 15 residues. The CDR3 bases are TGTGCCAGCAGTCGGACTAGCGGGGAGTACAATGAGCAGTTCTTC. It codes for CASSRTSGEYNEQFF.

V gene TRBV9 combines with J gene TRBJ1-3; tentatively, D is TRBD1 (5 bases). The CDR3 has 14 residues. V was clipped by 3 bases and J by 0 bases, with 7 bases between them. CDR1 is SGDLS and CDR2 is YYNGEE in the germline V gene. CDR3 protein: CASSGDFSGNTIYF. CDR3 nucleotides: TGTGCCAGCAGCGGGGACTTCTCTGGAAACACCATATATTTT.